Below are 32 T cell receptor beta chains sequenced from a single sample in a study of cytomegalovirus exposure and HLA in healthy donors. In the PCR, 60 Vbeta and 13 Jbeta primers were used. Assay: immunoSEQ multiplex PCR; the TCRdb copy retains only in-frame clones and omits some. The table shows over 150,000 clones, with 75% to 85% occurring only once. Sequencing input: PBMCs. These receptors came from a woman aged 45 to 65 in good health and CMV-seronegative.

This chain uses TRBV9 with TRBJ1-2; 8 positions match TRBD1. Germline values: CDR1 SGDLS, CDR2 YYNGEE. After removal of 5 bases from V and 2 bases from J, the junction contained 2 bases not matched to a gene. The CDR3 has 13 amino acids. CDR3 sequence (DNA): TGTGCCAGCAGACGACAGGGGAACTATGGCTACACCTTC. Protein sequence: CASRRQGNYGYTF.

The chain couples TRBV5-4 to TRBJ2-7; tentative D call: TRBD2 (6 bases). Trimming pared 4 bases from V and 3 bases from J, leaving 14 bases between. Looked up from germline, CDR1 is SGHNT and CDR2 is YYREEE (reference sequence). CDR3 length equals 14 residues. CDR3 amino acids: CASSIRDGSYEQYF. CDR3 coding DNA: TGTGCCAGCAGCATCCGGGACGGGAGCTACGAGCAGTACTTC.

V is TRBV18 and J is TRBJ1-1; the match to TRBD1 covers 7 bases. The V gene's germline CDR1 is KGHSH and CDR2 LQKENI. The CDR3 spans 14 residues. The V segment lost 6 bases and the J segment 2 bases; nucleotides outside the gene matches: 6. CDR3 nucleotide sequence: TGTGCCAGCTCGGACCAGGGGGAAAACACTGAAGCTTTCTTT. It codes for CASSDQGENTEAFF.

CDR3 nucleotides: TGCGCCAGCAGCCAAGGACTAGCGGGAGAATACGAGCAGTACTTC. It encodes CASSQGLAGEYEQYF. This chain joins TRBV4-3 and TRBJ2-7; 12 bases are a match to TRBD2. Losses at the gene ends were 1 base for V and 4 bases for J; bases not matched to a gene: 2. Germline assignment: CDR1 LGHNA and CDR2 YSLEER. CDR3 length: 15 amino acids.

J is TRBJ1-6 and V is TRBV7-2, with TRBD1 identical over 7 bases. Germline V CDR1 and CDR2: SGHTA, FQGNSA. The CDR3 totals 13 residues. V shed 7 bases and J 7 bases; nucleotides not matched to a gene: 4. CDR3 sequence reads: CASKTGWNSPLHF. The CDR3 DNA reads TGTGCCAGCAAGACAGGGTGGAATTCACCCCTCCACTTT.

V is TRBV9 and J is TRBJ2-3; TRBD1 agrees at 7 bases. The CDR3 is made up of 16 amino acids. From germline, CDR1 is SGDLS and CDR2 YYNGEE. Trimming took 5 bases from V and 3 from J; bases not matched to a gene: 12. This chain's CDR3 is CASSLVEGARTDTQYF. Here the CDR3 DNA reads TGTGCCAGCAGTCTAGTAGAGGGGGCGAGAACAGATACGCAGTATTTT. Filled out from reference TRBV9 and TRBJ2-3, the complete variable domain reads DSGVTQTPKHLITATGQRVTLRCSPRSGDLSVYWYQQSLDQGLQFLIQYYNGEERAKGNILERFSAQQFPDLHSELNLSSLELGDSALYFCASSLVEGARTDTQYFGPGTRLTVL.

The chain links TRBV10-1 to TRBJ2-2; 10 bases map to TRBD2. J gave up 7 bases and V 3 bases, and 8 bases lay outside the gene matches. CDR1 WNHNN and CDR2 SYGVQD come from the germline V gene (reference sequence). This CDR3 spans 16 amino acids. CDR3 sequence: CASSDPAGGPVGELFF. In DNA form, the CDR3 reads TGCGCCAGCAGTGATCCAGCGGGGGGGCCGGTCGGGGAGCTGTTTTTT.

This clone was observed a single time. The rearrangement joins TRBV19 to TRBJ1-5; D is possibly TRBD1 (6 bases). The CDR3 is 12 residues long. The germline V and J ends were trimmed by 7 bases and 7 bases, with 11 bases remaining between them. The germline V gene encodes CDR1 LNHDA and CDR2 SQIVND (reference sequence). CDR3 sequence: CASNQGFQPQHF. The CDR3 coding sequence is TGTGCCAGTAACCAGGGGTTCCAGCCCCAGCATTTT.

The table lists this clone with a few counts. The gene calls are TRBV10-3 and TRBJ1-3; perhaps TRBD1 as D (5 bases). This CDR3 has 15 residues. Trimming shortened V by 11 bases and J by 2 bases, and 19 bases separated the two germline ends. Germline-derived CDR1 and CDR2 are ENHRY and SYGVKD. This chain's CDR3 is CAVLGGVPPGNTIYF. CDR3 coding DNA: TGTGCCGTTCTGGGAGGGGTCCCCCCTGGAAACACCATATATTTT.

This clone has just a few counts. The chain recombines TRBV6-5 with TRBJ1-2; a weak D match, TRBD1 (6 bases). Germline lookup yields CDR1 MNHEY and CDR2 SVGAGI. The V gene lost 0 bases and the J gene lost 2 bases, with 10 bases spanning the gap. The CDR3 covers 15 residues. The CDR3 DNA reads TGTGCCAGCAGTTACTCCATAACAGGGAACTATGGCTACACCTTC. Its translation is CASSYSITGNYGYTF.

This clone came up once. The chain links TRBV28 to TRBJ2-5; 11 bases map to TRBD1. V shed 3 bases, J shed 5 bases, and the junction held 5 bases outside the gene matches. The germline CDR1 and CDR2 sequences are MDHEN and SYDVKM. This CDR3 contains 15 residues. CDR3 DNA sequence: TGTGCCAGCAGTTTTGGACAGGGGGCAGGGGAGACCCAGTACTTC. This sequence encodes CASSFGQGAGETQYF.

This clone was detected once. The chain couples TRBV5-6 to TRBJ1-2, with a possible D match to TRBD1 (5 bases). Germline V CDR1 and CDR2: SGHDT, YYEEEE. The CDR3 length is 15 residues. With 2 bases removed from V and 4 bases from J, the gap between germline ends came to 15 bases. The CDR3, as DNA: TGTGCCAGCAGCTTAGAGGGGAGGTCGGGCTATGGCTACACCTTC. Protein product: CASSLEGRSGYGYTF.

Regarding this clone: Other DNA sequences in the sample encode the same CDR3. The V and J genes are TRBV7-2 and TRBJ2-5; no clear D. The CDR3 loop spans 13 amino acids. V shed 5 bases and J shed 2 bases, with 9 bases lying between them. Germline V gives CDR1 SGHTA, CDR2 FQGNSA. This CDR3 is CASSLRYQETQYF. The CDR3 DNA is TGTGCCAGCAGCCTACGGTATCAAGAGACCCAGTACTTC. Together with reference TRBV7-2 and TRBJ2-5, the CDR3 gives the full variable domain: GAGVSQSPSNKVTEKGKDVELRCDPISGHTALYWYRQSLGQGLEFLIYFQGNSAPDKSGLPSDRFSAERTGGSVSTLTIQRTQQEDSAVYLCASSLRYQETQYFGPGTRLLVL.

V usage is TRBV19 and J usage is TRBJ2-7; TRBD2 agrees at 12 bases. This CDR3 comprises 15 residues. V lost 1 base, J lost 4 bases, and 2 bases stayed unmatched. Per germline, CDR1 LNHDA and CDR2 SQIVND (reference sequence). Here the CDR3 reads CASSIGLAGVYEQYF. The CDR3 bases are TGTGCCAGTAGTATAGGACTAGCGGGAGTGTACGAGCAGTACTTC. Filled out from reference TRBV19 and TRBJ2-7, the complete variable domain reads DGGITQSPKYLFRKEGQNVTLSCEQNLNHDAMYWYRQDPGQGLRLIYYSQIVNDFQKGDIAEGYSVSREKKESFPLTVTSAQKNPTAFYLCASSIGLAGVYEQYFGPGTRLTVT.

The rearrangement uses TRBV5-1 and TRBJ1-1, with 9 positions matching TRBD1. Germline loops: CDR1 SGHRS, CDR2 YFSETQ. This CDR3 contains 14 residues. With V trimmed by 5 bases and J by 1 base, 3 bases remained unmatched. The DNA for the CDR3 is TGCGCCAGCAGACTGGACAGGGGGAACACTGAAGCTTTCTTT. This translates into CASRLDRGNTEAFF.

The gene calls are TRBV9 and TRBJ1-6; tentatively, D is TRBD1 (6 bases). In germline, CDR1 is SGDLS, CDR2 YYNGEE. The ends were cut back, 3 bases at V and 4 bases at J, with 11 bases in the middle. This CDR3 is 15 amino acids long. The CDR3 bases are TGTGCCAGCAGCGCCAGACAGGCGTATAATTCACCCCTCCACTTT. Protein sequence: CASSARQAYNSPLHF.

The chain uses TRBV2 and TRBJ2-3; weak D call: TRBD2 (6 bases). Between the trimmed V and J ends, which lost 3 bases and 2 bases, there was a span of 9 bases. This CDR3 has 14 residues. Germline values: CDR1 SNHLY, CDR2 FYNNEI. CDR3 protein: CASSDGGATDTQYF. DNA of the CDR3: TGTGCCAGCAGTGATGGAGGGGCCACAGATACGCAGTATTTT.

The V gene is TRBV7-9, the J gene TRBJ2-5; 8 nucleotides align to TRBD2. The V segment lost 8 bases and the J segment 4 bases; nucleotides outside the gene matches: 6. The length of the CDR3 is 13 residues. Looked up from germline, CDR1 is SEHNR and CDR2 is FQNEAQ (reference sequence). The CDR3 protein is CASSRGGVETQYF. The CDR3 region has the DNA TGTGCCAGCTCCCGGGGGGGCGTAGAGACCCAGTACTTC.

This sequence joins TRBV6-5 and TRBJ2-2, with 7 bases identical to TRBD1. Germline CDR1 is MNHEY and CDR2 is SVGAGI. The trim removed 6 bases at V and 6 bases at J, leaving 10 bases unmatched. The length of the CDR3 is 15 residues. This CDR3 is CASSLLADRAGELFF. For the CDR3, the DNA is TGTGCCAGCAGCCTACTCGCCGACAGGGCCGGGGAGCTGTTTTTT.

The chain uses TRBV28 and TRBJ2-7; 11 bases match TRBD2. The CDR3 runs 16 residues. Germline CDR1 is MDHEN and CDR2 is SYDVKM. Trimming removed 7 bases from V and 6 bases from J; junction bases left unmatched: 14. The CDR3 DNA follows: TGTGCCAGCATCAGGCGGGCGACTAGCGGGATGAGCGAGCAGTACTTC. Translation gives CASIRRATSGMSEQYF. The full variable domain, rest sourced from reference TRBV28 and TRBJ2-7, is DVKVTQSSRYLVKRTGEKVFLECVQDMDHENMFWYRQDPGLGLRLIYFSYDVKMKEKGDIPEGYSVSREKKERFSLILESASTNQTSMYLCASIRRATSGMSEQYFGPGTRLTVT.

This clone was observed a handful of times. The chain employs TRBV5-1 and TRBJ1-2, with D possibly being TRBD1 (6 bases). Deletions cut 0 bases from V and 7 bases from J, with 19 bases between. This CDR3 region has 16 residues. Germline assignment: CDR1 SGHRS and CDR2 YFSETQ. DNA of the CDR3: TGCGCCAGCAGCTTGGAGCAGGGGCCACTAAAAAGTGGCTACACCTTC. It encodes CASSLEQGPLKSGYTF.

The chain is built from TRBV7-2 and TRBJ1-1; D might be TRBD1 (5 bases). CDR3 length: 15 amino acids. Germline values: CDR1 SGHTA, CDR2 FQGNSA. The germline V and J ends were trimmed by 5 bases and 0 bases, with 13 bases remaining between them. The CDR3 nucleotides read TGTGCCAGCAGCCCAAGGGTGGGGCTGAACACTGAAGCTTTCTTT. Protein sequence: CASSPRVGLNTEAFF.

A single count supports this clone. The chain uses TRBV27 and TRBJ2-1, with a weak D call TRBD1 (6 bases). Germline-derived CDR1 and CDR2 are MNHEY and SMNVEV (reference sequence). The V gene lost 6 bases and the J gene lost 7 bases, with 13 bases spanning the gap. The CDR3 spans 13 residues. CDR3 in DNA: TGTGCCAGCAGGGGGGCTGGCTGGAATGAGCAGTTCTTC. Its protein is CASRGAGWNEQFF.

This clone was recorded a few times. The gene calls are TRBV27 and TRBJ2-1, with a tentative D call TRBD2 (5 bases). V lost 0 bases and J 7 bases, leaving 16 bases between the germline ends. The CDR3 totals 16 residues. Germline loops: CDR1 MNHEY, CDR2 SMNVEV (reference sequence). CDR3 nucleotides: TGTGCCAGCAGTTTATCTCCAGCGGCCCCGATTAATGAGCAGTTCTTC. It is translated as CASSLSPAAPINEQFF.

The J gene is TRBJ2-1, the V gene TRBV4-1, with D tentatively TRBD2 (6 bases). V was shortened by 3 bases and J by 5 bases, with 20 bases between the two germline ends. In germline, CDR1 is MGHRA, CDR2 YSYEKL. The CDR3 covers 17 residues. CDR3 DNA: TGCGCCAGCAGCCATCACCAGGGTAGCGGACTGAACAATGAGCAGTTCTTC. Amino acid sequence: CASSHHQGSGLNNEQFF.

V and J are TRBV12-5 and TRBJ2-2; no definite D call. The CDR3 has 16 amino acids. From germline, CDR1 is LGHNT and CDR2 FRNRAP. Trimming took off 7 bases at V and 1 base at J, with 16 bases between the two ends. CDR3 in amino acids: CASANSASLNTGELFF. The CDR3 DNA is TGTGCTAGTGCCAATTCCGCTAGTTTGAACACCGGGGAGCTGTTTTTT.

This clone is a singleton in its sample. The V call is TRBV11-2, the J call TRBJ2-5, with D possibly TRBD1 on 6 matching bases. With the DNA end fitting TRBJ2-7 better, the J assignment may be wrong. CDR3 length equals 15 residues. From germline, CDR1 is SGHAT and CDR2 FQNNGV. CDR3 DNA sequence: TGTGCCAGCAGCTTAGAGGGGCAGGGGTACTACGAGCAGTACTTC. This translates into CASSLEGQGYYEQYF.

This clone was seen only once. The chain recombines TRBV18 with TRBJ2-7; perhaps TRBD2 as D (5 bases). This CDR3 region has 14 residues. Trimming stripped 6 bases from V and 0 bases from J, with 12 bases between. Germline lookup yields CDR1 KGHSH and CDR2 LQKENI. In DNA form, the CDR3 reads TGTGCCAGCTCGTCAAGACGGGACTCCTACGAGCAGTACTTC. Its translation: CASSSRRDSYEQYF.

The genes are TRBV27 and TRBJ1-2; D not certain. V was cut by 5 bases and J by 8 bases, with 18 bases left in between. CDR3 length equals 14 residues. Germline V lookup: CDR1 MNHEY, CDR2 SMNVEV (reference sequence). The CDR3 nucleotides read TGTGCCAGCAGTCCCCTTCCTTCAGGCTGGGGCTACACCTTC. This gives the protein CASSPLPSGWGYTF.

A single count supports this clone. The V gene is TRBV11-2, the J gene TRBJ2-1; a weak D match, TRBD2 (6 bases). The V and J ends lost 1 base and 3 bases respectively, with 10 bases between them. This CDR3 is built from 15 residues. From germline, CDR1 is SGHAT and CDR2 FQNNGV. The CDR3 spells CASSLGGVIYNEQFF. Here the CDR3 DNA reads TGTGCCAGCAGCTTAGGGGGGGTCATCTACAATGAGCAGTTCTTC.

The chain has TRBV28 and TRBJ1-4, with D unresolved. There are 13 residues in the CDR3. V was clipped by 2 bases and J by 7 bases, with 8 bases between them. The germline V gene encodes CDR1 MDHEN and CDR2 SYDVKM. The CDR3 loop is CASSLVHSEKLFF. DNA for the CDR3: TGTGCCAGCAGTTTAGTCCATTCTGAAAAACTGTTTTTT.

This chain uses TRBV7-3 with TRBJ2-2, with a weak D call TRBD2 (6 bases). The CDR3 covers 13 residues. Trimming left V 5 bases short and J 4 bases short, with 8 bases between. Germline-derived CDR1 and CDR2 are SGHTA and FQGTGA. Here the CDR3 DNA reads TGTGCCAGCAGCGTCGGGGGCACCGGGGAGCTGTTTTTT. Protein product: CASSVGGTGELFF.